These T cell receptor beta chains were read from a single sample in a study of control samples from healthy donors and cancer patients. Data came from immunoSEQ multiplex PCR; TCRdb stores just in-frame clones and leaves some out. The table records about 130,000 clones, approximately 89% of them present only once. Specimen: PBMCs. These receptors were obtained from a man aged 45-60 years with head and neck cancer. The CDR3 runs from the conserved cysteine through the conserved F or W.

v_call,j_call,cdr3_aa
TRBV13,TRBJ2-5,CASSPFLGSETQYF
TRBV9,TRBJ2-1,CASSAQGAVINEQFF
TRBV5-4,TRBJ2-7,CASSSGLKTYEQYF
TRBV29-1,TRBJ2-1,CSVAGLAGHNEQFF
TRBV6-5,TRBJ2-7,CASSPGTGRYEQYF
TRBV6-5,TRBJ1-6,CASRELYNSPLHF
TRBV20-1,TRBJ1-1,CSASRGEKAEAFF
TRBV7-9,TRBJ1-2,CASSLAWDNYGYTF
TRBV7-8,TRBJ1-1,CASSLAQMGSANTEAFF
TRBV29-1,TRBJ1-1,CSAGFRGRVNTEAFF
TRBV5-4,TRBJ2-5,CASSLVFAGTETQYF
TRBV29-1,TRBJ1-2,CSVESGREANYGYTF
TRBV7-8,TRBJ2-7,CASRDWGSYEQYF
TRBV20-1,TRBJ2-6,CSASVDGAGANVLTF
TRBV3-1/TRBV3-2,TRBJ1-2,CASSQDIGKYGYTF
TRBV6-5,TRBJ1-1,CASTPMSGTEAFF
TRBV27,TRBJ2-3,CASSLVGVSPTDTQYF
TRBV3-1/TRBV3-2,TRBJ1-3,CASSQEQGIGNTIYF
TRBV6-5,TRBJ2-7,CASNRGVGSYEQYF
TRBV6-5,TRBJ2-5,CASSQQEYQETQYF
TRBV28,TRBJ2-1,CASRAAGGFQGNEQFF
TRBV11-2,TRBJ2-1,CASPYRPSGYNEQFF
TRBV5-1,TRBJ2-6,CASSPAPGTALSGANVLTF
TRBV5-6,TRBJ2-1,CASSLARVEQFF